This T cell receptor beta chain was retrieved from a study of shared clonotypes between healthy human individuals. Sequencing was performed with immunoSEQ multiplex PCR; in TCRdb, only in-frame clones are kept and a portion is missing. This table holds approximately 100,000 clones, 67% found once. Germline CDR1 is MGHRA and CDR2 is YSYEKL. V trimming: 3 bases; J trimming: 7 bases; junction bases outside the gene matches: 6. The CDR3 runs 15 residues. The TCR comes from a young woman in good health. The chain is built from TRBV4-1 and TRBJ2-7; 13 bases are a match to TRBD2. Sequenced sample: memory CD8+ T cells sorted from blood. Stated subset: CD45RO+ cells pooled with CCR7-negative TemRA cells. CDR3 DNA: TGCGCCAGCAGCCATACTAGCGGGAGGGCCGAGGAGCAGTACTTC. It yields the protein CASSHTSGRAEEQYF.